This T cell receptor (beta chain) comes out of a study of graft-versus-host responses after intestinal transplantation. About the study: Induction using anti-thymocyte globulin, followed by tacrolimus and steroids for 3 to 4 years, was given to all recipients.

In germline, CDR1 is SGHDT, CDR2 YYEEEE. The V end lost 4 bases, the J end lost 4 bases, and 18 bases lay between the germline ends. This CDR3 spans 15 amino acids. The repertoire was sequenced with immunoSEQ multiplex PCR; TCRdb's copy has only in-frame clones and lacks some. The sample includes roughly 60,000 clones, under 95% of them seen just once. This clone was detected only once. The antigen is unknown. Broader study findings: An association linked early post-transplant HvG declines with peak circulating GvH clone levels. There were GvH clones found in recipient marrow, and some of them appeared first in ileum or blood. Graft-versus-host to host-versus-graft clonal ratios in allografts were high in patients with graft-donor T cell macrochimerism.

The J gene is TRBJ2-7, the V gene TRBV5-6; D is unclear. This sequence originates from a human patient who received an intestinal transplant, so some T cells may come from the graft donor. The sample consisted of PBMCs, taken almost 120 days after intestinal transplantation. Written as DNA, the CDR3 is TGTGCCAGCAGCCCCCCCGGCTCGGTGTGGTACGAGCAGTACTTC. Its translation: CASSPPGSVWYEQYF.